This passage covers 2 T cell receptor beta chains from one sample sequenced in a study of T cell changes during pregnancy in multiple sclerosis. Measured with immunoSEQ multiplex PCR; TCRdb has only the in-frame clones, and not every one. The table includes around 100,000 clones, roughly 90% detected once. The source material was peripheral blood, sampled after pregnancy. The source is a female donor with multiple sclerosis, enrolled in a pregnancy study.

This clone was seen more than once but under ten times. The chain employs TRBV4-2 and TRBJ1-4; the D gene is possibly TRBD1 (6 bases). V was clipped by 0 bases and J by 7 bases, with 12 bases between them. This CDR3 is built from 15 residues. CDR1 LGHNA and CDR2 YNFKEQ come from the germline V gene. The CDR3 spells CASSQEWGGGEKLFF. The CDR3, as DNA: TGTGCCAGCAGCCAAGAATGGGGGGGCGGTGAAAAACTGTTTTTT.

The chain combines TRBV11-2 with TRBJ1-2; the match to TRBD1 covers 9 bases. J lost 2 bases, V lost 5 bases, and 9 bases had no gene match. Germline V gene data show CDR1 as SGHAT and CDR2 as FQNNGV. This CDR3 has 16 amino acids. The DNA of the CDR3 is TGTGCCAGCAGCCTCACCGGGACAGGGATAAACTATGGCTACACCTTC. As protein: CASSLTGTGINYGYTF.